These 10 T cell receptor beta chains originate from one sample sequenced in a study of blood T cell repertoires in COVID-19. Clones were read by immunoSEQ multiplex PCR, and TCRdb kept only the in-frame ones, dropping some. The sample has about 58,000 clones; nearly 90% are singletons. Sequencing was done on a sample of peripheral blood. The receptors originated from a man in his 60s with active COVID-19.

The J gene is TRBJ2-7, the V gene TRBV6-6; weak D call: TRBD1 (6 bases). V lost 5 bases and J 0 bases, leaving 14 bases between the germline ends. Germline V gene data show CDR1 as MNHNY and CDR2 as SVGAGI (reference sequence). The CDR3 has 15 amino acids. CDR3 nucleotide sequence: TGTGCCAGCAGTGGTACAGGGCTTATCTCCTACGAGCAGTACTTC. It codes for CASSGTGLISYEQYF.

The rearrangement links TRBV30 to TRBJ1-6, with 8 bases lining up with TRBD1. Unmatched junction bases numbered 13, after V lost 3 bases and J lost 12 bases. In germline, CDR1 is GTSNPN, CDR2 SVGIG (reference sequence). The CDR3 extends over 15 amino acids. For the CDR3, the DNA is TGTGCCTGGAGCGCCACCGGGACAGGCTTTTTACCCCTCCACTTT. Translation: CAWSATGTGFLPLHF.

This rearrangement joins TRBV12-5 to TRBJ2-2, with D unresolved. V shed 7 bases and J shed 5 bases, with 5 bases lying between them. The CDR3 extends over 11 amino acids. Germline CDR1 LGHNT, CDR2 FRNRAP. The CDR3 loop reads CASAVTGELFF. The CDR3 coding sequence is TGTGCTAGTGCCGTGACCGGGGAGCTGTTTTTT.

This rearrangement joins TRBV7-8 to TRBJ2-1; the D gene is possibly TRBD2 (7 bases). Between the trimmed V and J ends, which lost 4 bases and 8 bases, there was a span of 12 bases. The CDR3 totals 13 residues. The germline gives CDR1 SGHVS, CDR2 FQNEAQ. In nucleotides, the CDR3 is TGTGCCAGCAGCTCTAGGGGGGGGCATGAGCAGTTCTTC. This codes for CASSSRGGHEQFF. Full variable domain (missing parts from reference TRBV7-8 and TRBJ2-1): GAGVSQSPRYKVAKRGQDVALRCDPISGHVSLFWYQQALGQGPEFLTYFQNEAQLDKSGLPSDRFFAERPEGSVSTLKIQRTQQEDSAVYLCASSSRGGHEQFFGPGTRLTVL.

The chain links TRBV21-1 to TRBJ1-4. TRBV21-1 is described as a pseudogene. CDR3 length: 14 amino acids. In DNA, the CDR3 is TGTGCCAGCAGCAAGAACGGAACTAATGAAAAACTGTTTTTT. Its protein is CASSKNGTNEKLFF.

The CDR3 sequence is CASSVFSDTQYF. Written as DNA, the CDR3 is TGTGCCAGCAGCGTTTTCTCAGATACGCAGTATTTT. The chain has TRBV9 and TRBJ2-3; D not certain. The CDR3 totals 12 residues. V lost 2 bases to trimming and J lost 4 bases, with 5 bases between them. Germline-derived CDR1 and CDR2 are SGDLS and YYNGEE.

The chain employs TRBV9 and TRBJ2-6; D not resolved. Germline values: CDR1 SGDLS, CDR2 YYNGEE. This CDR3 has 16 residues. Trimming cost V 0 bases and J 0 bases, with 7 bases left between them. The CDR3 coding sequence is TGTGCCAGCAGCGTAGCTCCGGTCTCTGGGGCCAACGTCCTGACTTTC. The encoded protein is CASSVAPVSGANVLTF.

The rearrangement links TRBV5-6 to TRBJ1-5, with D possibly matching TRBD1 (5 bases). Germline-derived CDR1 and CDR2 are SGHDT and YYEEEE. The V end was cut by 4 bases, the J end by 2 bases, with 10 bases between. The CDR3 spans 14 residues. In DNA form, the CDR3 reads TGTGCCAGCAGCCCGGGAGGGGGCAATCAGCCCCAGCATTTT. This codes for CASSPGGGNQPQHF.

The V gene is TRBV5-4, the J gene TRBJ2-4, with D perhaps matching TRBD2 (5 bases). In germline, CDR1 is SGHNT, CDR2 YYREEE (reference sequence). This CDR3 spans 14 amino acids. Trimming removed 1 base at V and 8 bases at J, with 13 bases between. As DNA, the CDR3 is TGTGCCAGCAGCTTGTACGGGGTTGGGGACATTCAGTACTTC. Amino acid sequence: CASSLYGVGDIQYF.

The chain recombines TRBV27 with TRBJ2-7; 10 positions agree with TRBD1. CDR1 is MNHEY and CDR2 is SMNVEV in the germline V gene (reference sequence). The CDR3 is 14 amino acids. V shed 6 bases, J shed 6 bases, and the junction held 8 bases outside the gene matches. In nucleotides, the CDR3 is TGTGCCAGCAGCAACAGGGACAGGGGAGGCGAGCAGTACTTC. Its translation is CASSNRDRGGEQYF.